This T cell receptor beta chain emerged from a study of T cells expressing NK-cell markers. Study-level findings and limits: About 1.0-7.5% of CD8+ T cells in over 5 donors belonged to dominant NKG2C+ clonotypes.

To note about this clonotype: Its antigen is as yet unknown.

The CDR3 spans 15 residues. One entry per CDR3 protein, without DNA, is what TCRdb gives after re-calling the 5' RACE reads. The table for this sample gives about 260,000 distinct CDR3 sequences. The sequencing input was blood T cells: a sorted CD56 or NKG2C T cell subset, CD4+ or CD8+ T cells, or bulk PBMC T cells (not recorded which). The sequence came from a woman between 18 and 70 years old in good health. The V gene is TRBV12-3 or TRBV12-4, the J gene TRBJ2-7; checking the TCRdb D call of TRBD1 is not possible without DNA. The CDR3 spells CASSMRTGGPFEQYF.